This TCR beta chain derives from a study of CD8 T cells in Susac syndrome. Random hexamers were used to reverse transcribe the RNA input (roughly 0.5 to 1 ug). MiXCR was run by TCRdb on the immunoSEQ multiplex PCR reads, yielding one entry per CDR3 protein. The sample records more than 200,000 distinct CDR3 sequences, approximately 92% being singletons. Sequencing of TCR beta drew on CD8+ and CD4+ T cells from blood. Multiple sclerosis controls were treatment-naive patients with stable or active relapsing-remitting disease. Germline V CDR1 and CDR2: LNHDA, SQIVND (reference sequence). This CDR3 contains 15 residues. V shed 4 bases, J shed 5 bases, and the junction held 7 bases outside the gene matches.

This TCR came from a human donor with multiple sclerosis. The chain uses TRBV19 and TRBJ2-2; 7 bases align to TRBD2. Sequencing was carried out using CD4+ T cells from PBMCs. The CDR3 loop reads CASSRGREGTGELFF. In DNA form, the CDR3 reads TGTGCCAGTAGTAGGGGCAGGGAGGGGACCGGGGAGCTGTTTTTT.